The 18 T cell receptor beta chains given below trace back to one sample, sequenced in a study of T cells in Graves' hyperthyroidism and ophthalmopathy. Amplified TCR beta CDR3 regions derived from RNA transcripts. An initial round of RT-PCR targeting the TCR CDR3 relied on the HTBI primer set. MiXCR, run by TCRdb on the multiplex PCR reads, gives a single entry per CDR3 protein. This table holds fewer than 550,000 distinct CDR3 sequences, around 22% found once. Material: blood. All receptors derive from a woman under 40 with Graves' ophthalmopathy.

This clonotype was recorded at least ten times. This rearrangement joins TRBV2 to TRBJ1-2; the match to TRBD1 covers 8 bases. Germline lookup yields CDR1 SNHLY and CDR2 FYNNEI. The CDR3 runs 14 residues. Trimming removed 6 bases from V and 4 bases from J; junction bases left unmatched: 7. Here the CDR3 DNA reads TGTGCCAGCAGAGGTACAGGGGGAGCCTATGGCTACACCTTC. Translating it yields CASRGTGGAYGYTF.

This clonotype was counted a few times. V usage is TRBV11-3 and J usage is TRBJ2-5; TRBD1 might be the D (6 bases). Trimming left V 3 bases short and J 5 bases short, with 10 bases between. The CDR3 has 13 amino acids. CDR1 is SGHNT and CDR2 is YENEEA in the germline V gene. The CDR3 bases are TGTGCCAGCAGCTTTAACAGGGCGGAGACCCAGTACTTC. Amino acid sequence: CASSFNRAETQYF.

This clonotype was observed a handful of times. This rearrangement joins TRBV11-3 to TRBJ1-2, with TRBD1 matching over 11 bases. Germline V gene sequence: CDR1 SGHNT, CDR2 YENEEA. V gave up 4 bases and J gave up 4 bases; unmatched junction bases: 8. The CDR3 runs to 16 residues. The CDR3 here is CASSSVPGQGVYGYTF. In DNA form, the CDR3 reads TGTGCCAGCAGCTCGGTCCCGGGACAGGGGGTCTATGGCTACACCTTC.

The chain uses TRBV2 and TRBJ2-2, with D maybe TRBD1 (6 bases). The CDR3 is 15 residues long. CDR1 is SNHLY, CDR2 FYNNEI, per germline. Deletions cut 6 bases from V and 8 bases from J, with 19 bases between. DNA for the CDR3: TGTGCCAGCAGGCCGGGACATCAAATCGCTGGGGAGCTGTTTTTT. Translated, it gives CASRPGHQIAGELFF. Variable domain in full (rest from reference TRBV2 and TRBJ2-2): EPEVTQTPSHQVTQMGQEVILRCVPISNHLYFYWYRQILGQKVEFLVSFYNNEISEKSEIFDDQFSVERPDGSNFTLKIRSTKLEDSAMYFCASRPGHQIAGELFFGEGSRLTVL.

The gene calls are TRBV20-1 and TRBJ2-3, with 9 bases lining up with TRBD2. The CDR3 runs 18 residues. V shed 4 bases, J shed 2 bases, and the junction held 16 bases outside the gene matches. In germline, CDR1 is DFQATT, CDR2 SNEGSKA (reference sequence). Written as DNA, the CDR3 is TGCAGTGCTACGCCCGGAGGCGGGGGGGCCGCCAACACAGATACGCAGTATTTT. It encodes CSATPGGGGAANTDTQYF.

This clonotype was detected many times. The genes are TRBV20-1 and TRBJ1-5; D perhaps matches TRBD1 (6 bases). Germline values: CDR1 DFQATT, CDR2 SNEGSKA (reference sequence). CDR3 size: 15 residues. V shed 7 bases and J shed 4 bases, with 20 bases lying between them. The CDR3 sequence: CSVGQGSYINQPQHF. The CDR3 coding sequence is TGCAGTGTTGGTCAGGGGTCTTACATAAATCAGCCCCAGCATTTT.

This clonotype was observed at least ten times. V and J are TRBV24-1 and TRBJ1-2; 9 bases agree with TRBD1. CDR1 is KGHDR and CDR2 is SFDVKD in the germline V gene. The CDR3 spans 19 residues. The J segment lost 4 bases and the V segment lost 3 bases, leaving 17 bases of the junction unmatched. In DNA form, the CDR3 reads TGTGCCACCAGTGATGACGCCACGGCCACAGGGGGCGCTTTCTATGGCTACACCTTC. It yields the protein CATSDDATATGGAFYGYTF.

This clonotype came up a few times. The V gene is TRBV20-1, the J gene TRBJ2-7; no definite D call. This CDR3 is built from 14 residues. Germline-derived CDR1 and CDR2 are DFQATT and SNEGSKA (reference sequence). V was shortened by 2 bases and J by 6 bases, with 17 bases between the two germline ends. In DNA, the CDR3 is TGCAGTGCTAGATCCGGGCTAGTAAGTGGCGAGCAGTACTTC. Protein sequence: CSARSGLVSGEQYF.

This clonotype was counted ten times or more. The V gene is TRBV29-1, the J gene TRBJ1-1, with D possibly TRBD1 on 6 matching bases. The length of the CDR3 is 12 residues. The V gene lost 4 bases and the J gene lost 6 bases, with 12 bases spanning the gap. The germline CDR1 and CDR2 sequences are SQVTM and ANQGSEA. The CDR3 DNA reads as TGCAGCGTTGTGACAGGTACGGCTGAAGCTTTCTTT. This sequence encodes CSVVTGTAEAFF. The variable domain in full, completed from reference TRBV29-1 and TRBJ1-1, reads SAVISQKPSRDICQRGTSLTIQCQVDSQVTMMFWYRQQPGQSLTLIATANQGSEATYESGFVIDKFPISRPNLTFSTLTVSNMSPEDSSIYLCSVVTGTAEAFFGQGTRLTVV.

This clonotype was observed at least ten times. The chain is built from TRBV6-5 and TRBJ1-6; D is perhaps TRBD1 (5 bases). Germline loops: CDR1 MNHEY, CDR2 SVGAGI. CDR3 length: 16 residues. Between the trimmed V and J ends, which lost 2 bases and 5 bases, there was a span of 13 bases. This CDR3 reads CASSYGGPLDNSPLHF. The CDR3 coding sequence is TGTGCCAGCAGTTACGGGGGACCCCTTGATAATTCACCCCTCCACTTT.

V and J are TRBV27 and TRBJ1-1; 7 bases map to TRBD1. Trimming at V came to 2 bases and at J to 2 bases, leaving 2 bases not matched to a gene. Germline V gives CDR1 MNHEY, CDR2 SMNVEV (reference sequence). The CDR3 consists of 14 residues. The CDR3 DNA follows: TGTGCCAGCAGTTTAAGGGACAGTAACACTGAAGCTTTCTTT. Protein sequence: CASSLRDSNTEAFF.

V is TRBV29-1 and J is TRBJ1-1; D possibly corresponds to TRBD1 (5 bases). Germline V CDR1 and CDR2: SQVTM, ANQGSEA. This CDR3 is 12 amino acids long. The V gene lost 7 bases and the J gene lost 1 base, with 10 bases spanning the gap. The CDR3 DNA reads TGCAGCGGTGGGACGGCGAACACTGAAGCTTTCTTT. Amino acid sequence: CSGGTANTEAFF. Full variable domain (missing parts from reference TRBV29-1 and TRBJ1-1): SAVISQKPSRDICQRGTSLTIQCQVDSQVTMMFWYRQQPGQSLTLIATANQGSEATYESGFVIDKFPISRPNLTFSTLTVSNMSPEDSSIYLCSGGTANTEAFFGQGTRLTVV.

To note about this clonotype: This may arise from a read error, as a much more abundant clone is one base away. The CDR3 carries no conserved terminal phenylalanine or tryptophan, so it likely arises from a read error. The chain uses TRBV5-1 and TRBJ2-7, with D uncertain. Trimming removed 1 base from V and 5 bases from J, with 10 bases in between. The CDR3 extends over 13 amino acids. Per the germline V gene, CDR1 is SGHRS and CDR2 is YFSETQ. The CDR3 region is CASSLPQIDEQYL. The DNA of the CDR3 is TGCGCCAGCAGCTTGCCCCAGATCGACGAGCAGTACTTG.

This clonotype was detected ten times or more. The chain links TRBV6-1 to TRBJ2-2; 8 bases map to TRBD2. The CDR3 length is 16 residues. With 5 bases clipped from V and 5 bases from J, the junction kept 10 bases outside the gene matches. Germline V gene data show CDR1 as MNHNS and CDR2 as SASEGT. The chain's CDR3 is CASSRGAGGRTGELFF. Here the CDR3 DNA reads TGTGCCAGCAGTCGGGGTGCGGGGGGTCGGACCGGGGAGCTGTTTTTT.

This rearrangement joins TRBV20-1 to TRBJ1-2; 7 bases fit TRBD1. V was pared by 4 bases and J by 1 base, with 3 bases of the junction left unmatched. Germline assignment: CDR1 DFQATT and CDR2 SNEGSKA (reference sequence). This CDR3 spans 13 amino acids. The DNA for the CDR3 is TGCAGTGCTATAGGGACAGTTAACTATGGCTACACCTTC. Its protein product is CSAIGTVNYGYTF.

V gene TRBV27 combines with J gene TRBJ1-1; 9 nucleotides align to TRBD1. V was clipped by 5 bases and J by 11 bases; unmatched bases: 12. The CDR3 totals 14 residues. From germline, CDR1 is MNHEY and CDR2 SMNVEV (reference sequence). The CDR3 loop reads CASSGRTGAREAFF. CDR3 nucleotides: TGTGCCAGCAGTGGCCGGACAGGGGCCCGGGAGGCTTTCTTT.

This clonotype was recorded a few times. This chain uses TRBV6-1 with TRBJ2-2; 7 nucleotides match TRBD2. J lost 1 base, V lost 9 bases, and 14 bases had no gene match. The germline CDR1 and CDR2 sequences are MNHNS and SASEGT. The CDR3 runs 17 residues. CDR3 protein: CASRPHLGEGNTGELFF. The CDR3, as DNA: TGTGCCAGTAGACCCCATCTGGGGGAGGGGAACACCGGGGAGCTGTTTTTT.

This clonotype has at least ten counts. J is TRBJ1-5 and V is TRBV28; 9 bases are shared with TRBD1. The V gene's germline CDR1 is MDHEN and CDR2 SYDVKM. The J segment lost 0 bases and the V segment lost 4 bases, leaving 4 bases of the junction unmatched. The CDR3 runs 16 residues. DNA of the CDR3: TGTGCCAGCAGTTCCGGGACAGGGAATAGCAATCAGCCCCAGCATTTT. Translated, it gives CASSSGTGNSNQPQHF. The whole variable domain, remainder taken from reference TRBV28 and TRBJ1-5, is DVKVTQSSRYLVKRTGEKVFLECVQDMDHENMFWYRQDPGLGLRLIYFSYDVKMKEKGDIPEGYSVSREKKERFSLILESASTNQTSMYLCASSSGTGNSNQPQHFGDGTRLSIL.